A selection of T cell receptor beta chains follows, all from one sample in a study of PD-1 blockade in classical Hodgkin lymphoma. TCRdb's copy holds only in-frame clones and misses some; the assay was immunoSEQ multiplex PCR. The sample shows over 20,000 clones, around 82% of them seen only once. The starting material was peripheral blood mononuclear cells (PBMCs), obtained before the second cycle of nivolumab. The receptor set was obtained from a human donor with classical Hodgkin lymphoma. Both conserved end residues are part of each CDR3. A D gene is named only where the DNA matches it firmly. Size values are once, few and many counts, or a class for expanded clones, and some rows have none.

V	D	J	size	DNA	CDR3
TRBV5-6	NA	TRBJ1-5	NA	TGTGCCAGCAGCTTGTGGAATCAGCCCCAGCATTTT	CASSLWNQPQHF
TRBV6-5	NA	TRBJ2-5	NA	TGTGCCAGCAGTTACGGGTTTCAGGGCCGGCAGACCCAGTACTTC	CASSYGFQGRQTQYF
TRBV30	NA	TRBJ1-1	NA	TGTGCCTGGAGTGTCAAAGGGACCCCTGAAGCTTTCTTT	CAWSVKGTPEAFF
TRBV19	TRBD2	TRBJ2-1	once	TGTGCCAGTAGTATCCGGACTAGCGGAAATTACAATGAGCAGTTCTTC	CASSIRTSGNYNEQFF
TRBV7-2	NA	TRBJ1-3	NA	TGTGCCAGCAGCCCCGGACAGAGGCCCTCTGGAAACACCATATATTTT	CASSPGQRPSGNTIYF
TRBV6-1	TRBD2	TRBJ2-1	few	TGTGCCAGCAGCGGACTAGCGGGAGTAAATGAGCAGTTCTTC	CASSGLAGVNEQFF
TRBV27	NA	TRBJ1-1	NA	TGTGCCAGCAGCCCTAGAACAGGGTTCGGTGAAGCTTTCTTT	CASSPRTGFGEAFF
TRBV7-2	NA	TRBJ1-2	NA	TGTGCCAGCAGCCTCGAACGGGTGGGATGGGGATCTCACTATGGCTACACCTTC	CASSLERVGWGSHYGYTF
TRBV7-2	TRBD1	TRBJ2-3	NA	TGTGCCAGCAGCTTGGGACAGGGAATTGCAGATACGCAGTATTTT	CASSLGQGIADTQYF
TRBV28	TRBD2	TRBJ2-3	NA	TGTGCCAGCAGCGCCGGGACTATTACAGATACGCAGTATTTT	CASSAGTITDTQYF
TRBV7-8	TRBD2	TRBJ2-2	once	TGTGCCAGCAGCTTGAGGGAGGGCTGGGGGTCCGGGGAGCTGTTTTTT	CASSLREGWGSGELFF
TRBV10-3	TRBD1	TRBJ2-1	NA	TGTGCCATCAGTCGACCTGGTGGGACAGCAAATGAGCAGTTCTTC	CAISRPGGTANEQFF
TRBV28	TRBD2	TRBJ2-3	NA	TGTGCCAGCAGTTTATGGCGGGAGGGGACAGATACGCAGTATTTT	CASSLWREGTDTQYF
TRBV19	TRBD2	TRBJ2-1	few	TGTGCCAGTAGTCCCGGGACTAGGAACGATGAGCAGTTCTTC	CASSPGTRNDEQFF
TRBV18	TRBD2	TRBJ2-1	NA	TGTGCCAGCTCACCCAGACTAGCGGACAATGAGCAGTTCTTC	CASSPRLADNEQFF
TRBV4-1	TRBD2	TRBJ2-7	NA	TGCGCCAGCAGCCAAGGGCCGGGAGGGGGCGAGCAGTACTTC	CASSQGPGGGEQYF
TRBV9	TRBD2	TRBJ2-2	NA	TGTGCCAGCAGCGTAACTAGCGGCAAAACCGGGGAGCTGTTTTTT	CASSVTSGKTGELFF
TRBV7-2	NA	TRBJ2-2	NA	TGTGCCAGCAGTCAATCGGTCGGGGAGCTGTTTTTT	CASSQSVGELFF
TRBV30	NA	TRBJ1-4	NA	TGTGCCTGGAGTCACAGCTCTGGGTTCGGAAAACTGTTTTTT	CAWSHSSGFGKLFF
TRBV7-2	NA	TRBJ2-2	NA	TGTGCCAGCAGCTTTGTAGGGCTCGGGGAGCTGTTTTTT	CASSFVGLGELFF
TRBV9	NA	TRBJ2-1	few	TGTGCCAGCAATCCGTCGGGCGCTGAGGACAATGAGCAGTTCTTC	CASNPSGAEDNEQFF
TRBV6-6	TRBD1	TRBJ1-5	NA	TGTGCCAGCAGTTACGGGCGACAGGGGATCAATCAGCCCCAGCATTTT	CASSYGRQGINQPQHF
TRBV6-6	NA	TRBJ1-3	NA	TGTGCCAGCAGTTACAACAGGGTGTTCCTCGGAAACACCATATATTTT	CASSYNRVFLGNTIYF
TRBV5-4	NA	TRBJ2-1	NA	TGTGCCAGCAGCCCACCTCCCCGGAGCTCCTACAATGAGCAGTTCTTC	CASSPPPRSSYNEQFF
TRBV5-5	TRBD1	TRBJ2-1	once	TGTGCCAGCAGCACGACAGGGAACGAGCAGTTCTTC	CASSTTGNEQFF
TRBV21-1	NA	TRBJ1-1	NA	TGTGCCAGCAGCAAAGATTCGAGGGGTAGCGATGAAGCTTTCTTT	CASSKDSRGSDEAFF
TRBV28	NA	TRBJ2-7	NA	TGTGCCAGCAGAATTGGCCGGATGACTTGCCTACGAATCGAGCAGTACTTC	CASRIGRMTCLRIEQYF
TRBV7-3	TRBD2	TRBJ2-1	few	TGTGCCAGCAGCTCCCGACTAGCGGGACCAGATGAGCAGTTCTTC	CASSSRLAGPDEQFF
TRBV10-3	TRBD1	TRBJ1-4	NA	TGTGCCATCGGACAGGGTGGCGAAAAACTGTTTTTT	CAIGQGGEKLFF
TRBV28	NA	TRBJ1-3	NA	TGTGCCAGCAGCCCCGGGACATTTGGAAACACCATATATTTT	CASSPGTFGNTIYF
TRBV6-6	TRBD2	TRBJ2-1	NA	TGTGCCAGCAGCGGTATTAGCGGGAGAAGCAATGAGCAGTTCTTC	CASSGISGRSNEQFF
TRBV10-3	NA	TRBJ2-1	NA	TGTGCCATCAGTGGGAGCCCAATTTCCGGTGAGCAGTTCTTC	CAISGSPISGEQFF
TRBV18	TRBD1	TRBJ2-7	once	TGTGCCAGCTCACTGGGACAGGGAAACTACGAGCAGTACTTC	CASSLGQGNYEQYF
TRBV28	TRBD2	TRBJ2-3	NA	TGTGCCAGCAGTTTCTCGACTAGCGGGACGGGAGATACGCAGTATTTT	CASSFSTSGTGDTQYF
TRBV5-1	NA	TRBJ2-4	once	TGCGCCAGCAGCTTGGTGGCAGACCTAGCCAAAAACATTCAGTACTTC	CASSLVADLAKNIQYF
TRBV29-1	NA	TRBJ2-7	NA	TGCAGCGCTTTAACGACGGAGAGCTCCTACGAGCAGTACTTC	CSALTTESSYEQYF
TRBV4-2	TRBD2	TRBJ2-3	NA	TGTGCCAGCAGCCAAGATGGTCCTAGCGGGAGTGCGGATACGCAGTATTTT	CASSQDGPSGSADTQYF
TRBV28	NA	TRBJ1-2	NA	TGTGCCAGCAGTTCGCCCTTGGACCCCTACTATGGCTACACCTTC	CASSSPLDPYYGYTF
TRBV5-1	TRBD1	TRBJ1-1	NA	TGCGCCAGCAGCCCTACGGACAGGGCGGCAGCTTTCTTT	CASSPTDRAAAFF
TRBV29-1	NA	TRBJ2-2	few	TGCAGCGTTGAAGGAAGGTCCGGGGAGCTGTTTTTT	CSVEGRSGELFF
TRBV6-5	TRBD2	TRBJ2-3	NA	TGTGCCACCGGACTAGCGAGAAATACAGATACGCAGTATTTT	CATGLARNTDTQYF
TRBV6-5	NA	TRBJ2-1	NA	TGTGCCAGCAGTCGGTCGGGAGTGAACCTCAATGAGCAGTTCTTC	CASSRSGVNLNEQFF
TRBV28	NA	TRBJ2-1	once	TGTGCCAGCAGTCCCGGACTGACGACCTACAATGAGCAGTTCTTC	CASSPGLTTYNEQFF
TRBV19	NA	TRBJ2-1	NA	TGTGCCAGTAGTATCCAGGGTTCCTACAATGAGCAGTTCTTC	CASSIQGSYNEQFF
TRBV9	NA	TRBJ2-3	NA	TGTGCCAGCAGCGTAGGCTTTGGGGGATTCACAGATACGCAGTATTTT	CASSVGFGGFTDTQYF
TRBV5-1	NA	TRBJ2-3	NA	TGCGCCAGCAGTCAGGGTGGCACAGATACGCAGTATTTT	CASSQGGTDTQYF
TRBV6-5	NA	TRBJ1-5	NA	TGTGCCAGCAGGCTCGATTACAGTGGCAATCAGCCCCAGCATTTT	CASRLDYSGNQPQHF
TRBV11-3	NA	TRBJ2-1	NA	TGTGCCAGCAGCCCTAGCTCGAGCTCCTACAATGAGCAGTTCTTC	CASSPSSSSYNEQFF
TRBV29-1	NA	TRBJ2-3	few	TGCAGCGTTGATTTCGTAGATACGCAGTATTTT	CSVDFVDTQYF
TRBV5-1	NA	TRBJ2-3	NA	TGCGCCAGCACAAACCTGGGGCGTACTAGCACAGATACGCAGTATTTT	CASTNLGRTSTDTQYF
TRBV6-1	TRBD1	TRBJ1-6	NA	TGTGCCAGCAGTGGGCAGGGGGTTAATTCACCCCTCCACTTT	CASSGQGVNSPLHF
TRBV18	TRBD2	TRBJ2-3	few	TGTGCCAGCTCACCCGGGGGGTATGCAGATACGCAGTATTTT	CASSPGGYADTQYF
TRBV4-2	TRBD2	TRBJ2-3	NA	TGTGCCAGCAGCCAATTTGGCTTCTCGGGTCTAGCGGCTAGCACAGATACGCAGTATTTT	CASSQFGFSGLAASTDTQYF